This T cell receptor beta chain was observed in a study of CD8 T cells in ankylosing spondylitis. Whole-study findings and limits: The study identified a TCR beta motif of several highly homologous variants that appeared characteristic of ankylosing spondylitis blood.

This clonotype was observed many times. No antigen is known for it. TCRdb processed the 5' RACE reads anew with MiXCR; each CDR3 protein has one entry. The sample contains hundreds of thousands of distinct CDR3 sequences, 25% to 30% of which appear only once. Germline V gene sequence: CDR1 LNHNV, CDR2 YYDKDF (reference sequence). The CDR3 is 17 amino acids. The V and J ends lost 3 bases and 4 bases respectively, with 18 bases between them. J is TRBJ1-4 and V is TRBV15, with a tentative D call TRBD1 (5 bases). The sequenced material came from blood, either unsorted or a sorted T cell fraction (not recorded which). This TCR derives from a male donor with ankylosing spondylitis. CDR3 region: CATSSHMGVQNNEKLFF. The CDR3 DNA reads as TGTGCCACCAGCAGCCACATGGGGGTGCAGAATAATGAAAAACTGTTTTTT.